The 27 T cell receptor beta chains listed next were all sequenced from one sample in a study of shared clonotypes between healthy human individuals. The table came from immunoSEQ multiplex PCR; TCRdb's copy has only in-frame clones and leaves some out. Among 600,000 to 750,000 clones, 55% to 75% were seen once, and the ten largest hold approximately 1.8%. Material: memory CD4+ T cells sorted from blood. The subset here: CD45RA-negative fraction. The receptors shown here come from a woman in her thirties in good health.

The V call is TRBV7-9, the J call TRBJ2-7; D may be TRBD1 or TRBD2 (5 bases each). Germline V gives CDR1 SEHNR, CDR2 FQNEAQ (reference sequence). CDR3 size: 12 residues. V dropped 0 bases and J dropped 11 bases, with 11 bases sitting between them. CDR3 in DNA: TGTGCCAGCAGCTTAGCTTCGGGACCCGAGTACTTC. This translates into CASSLASGPEYF.

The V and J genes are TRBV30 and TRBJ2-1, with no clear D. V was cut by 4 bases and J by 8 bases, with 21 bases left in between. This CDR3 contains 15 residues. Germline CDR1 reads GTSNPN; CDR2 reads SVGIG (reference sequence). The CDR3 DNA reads TGTGCCTGGATGCGATCCTGGCTGAACATGGATGAGCAGTTCTTC. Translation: CAWMRSWLNMDEQFF. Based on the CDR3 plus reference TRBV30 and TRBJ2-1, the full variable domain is SQTIHQWPATLVQPVGSPLSLECTVEGTSNPNLYWYRQAAGRGLQLLFYSVGIGQISSEVPQNLSASRPQDRQFILSSKKLLLSDSGFYLCAWMRSWLNMDEQFFGPGTRLTVL.

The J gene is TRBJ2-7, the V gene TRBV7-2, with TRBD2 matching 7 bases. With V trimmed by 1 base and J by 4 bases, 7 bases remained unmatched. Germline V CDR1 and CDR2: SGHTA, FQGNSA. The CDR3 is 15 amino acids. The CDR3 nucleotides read TGTGCCAGCAGCTTAGTGGCGGGAGCTGGGTACGAGCAGTACTTC. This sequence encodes CASSLVAGAGYEQYF. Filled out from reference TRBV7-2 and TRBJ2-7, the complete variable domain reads GAGVSQSPSNKVTEKGKDVELRCDPISGHTALYWYRQSLGQGLEFLIYFQGNSAPDKSGLPSDRFSAERTGGSVSTLTIQRTQQEDSAVYLCASSLVAGAGYEQYFGPGTRLTVT.

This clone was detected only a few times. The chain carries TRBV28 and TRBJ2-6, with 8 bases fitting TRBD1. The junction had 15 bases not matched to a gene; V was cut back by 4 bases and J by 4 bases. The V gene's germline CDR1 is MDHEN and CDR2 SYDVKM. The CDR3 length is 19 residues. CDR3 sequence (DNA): TGTGCCAGCAGTTATTTGGGTCGAGGACAGGGAATGGGGGCCAACGTCCTGACTTTC. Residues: CASSYLGRGQGMGANVLTF.

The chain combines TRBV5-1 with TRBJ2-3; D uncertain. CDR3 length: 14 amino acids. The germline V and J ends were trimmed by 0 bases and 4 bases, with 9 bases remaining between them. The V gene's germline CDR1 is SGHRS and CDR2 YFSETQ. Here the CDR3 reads CASSLGVIADTQYF. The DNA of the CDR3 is TGCGCCAGCAGCTTGGGCGTTATCGCAGATACGCAGTATTTT.

The CDR3 DNA reads as TGTGCCAGCAGTTTTCCGCAAAGCTCCTACGAGCAGTACTTC. Translated, it gives CASSFPQSSYEQYF. The chain recombines TRBV28 with TRBJ2-7, with D uncertain. The CDR3 has 14 amino acids. V dropped 3 bases and J dropped 0 bases, with 9 bases sitting between them. Germline lookup yields CDR1 MDHEN and CDR2 SYDVKM.

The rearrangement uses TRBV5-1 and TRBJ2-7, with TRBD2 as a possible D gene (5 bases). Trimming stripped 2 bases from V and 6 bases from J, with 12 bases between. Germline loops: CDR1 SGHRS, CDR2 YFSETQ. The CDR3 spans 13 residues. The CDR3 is CASSLTGSREQYF. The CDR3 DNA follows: TGCGCCAGCAGCTTAACGGGGTCCCGCGAGCAGTACTTC.

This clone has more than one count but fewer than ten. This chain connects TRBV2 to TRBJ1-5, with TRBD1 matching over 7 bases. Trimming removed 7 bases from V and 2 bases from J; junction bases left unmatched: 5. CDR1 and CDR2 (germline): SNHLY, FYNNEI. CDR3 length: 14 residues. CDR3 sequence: CASTETGRNQPQHF. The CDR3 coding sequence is TGTGCCAGCACTGAGACAGGGCGCAATCAGCCCCAGCATTTT. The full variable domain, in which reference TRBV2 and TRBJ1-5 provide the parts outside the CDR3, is EPEVTQTPSHQVTQMGQEVILRCVPISNHLYFYWYRQILGQKVEFLVSFYNNEISEKSEIFDDQFSVERPDGSNFTLKIRSTKLEDSAMYFCASTETGRNQPQHFGDGTRLSIL.

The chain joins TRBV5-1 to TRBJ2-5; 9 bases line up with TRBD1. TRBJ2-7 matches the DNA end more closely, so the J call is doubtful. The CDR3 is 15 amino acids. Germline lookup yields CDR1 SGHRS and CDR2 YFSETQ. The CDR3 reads CASSPGTGNSYEQYF. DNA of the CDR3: TGCGCCAGCAGCCCCGGGACAGGGAACTCCTACGAGCAGTACTTC.

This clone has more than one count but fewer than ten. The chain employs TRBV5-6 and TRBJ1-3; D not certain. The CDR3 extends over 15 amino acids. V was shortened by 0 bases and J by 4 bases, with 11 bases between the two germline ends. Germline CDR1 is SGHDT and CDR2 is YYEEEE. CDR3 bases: TGTGCCAGCAGCTTGGAGGTAGAAGGCGGAAACACCATATATTTT. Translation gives CASSLEVEGGNTIYF.

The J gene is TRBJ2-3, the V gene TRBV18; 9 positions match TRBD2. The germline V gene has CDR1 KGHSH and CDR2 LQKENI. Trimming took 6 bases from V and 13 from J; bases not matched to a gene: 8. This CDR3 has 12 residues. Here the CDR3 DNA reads TGTGCCAGCTCCGGCCTAGCGGGACCAAAGTATTTT. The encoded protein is CASSGLAGPKYF. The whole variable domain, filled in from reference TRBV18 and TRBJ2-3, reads NAGVMQNPRHLVRRRGQEARLRCSPMKGHSHVYWYRQLPEEGLKFMVYLQKENIIDESGMPKERFSAEFPKEGPSILRIQQVVRGDSAAYFCASSGLAGPKYFGPGTRLTVL.

The CDR3 is CASSIGHGGREYF. The CDR3 DNA reads TGTGCCAGCAGTATCGGACATGGGGGGCGCGAGTACTTC. The J gene is TRBJ2-7, the V gene TRBV28; either TRBD1 or TRBD2 may supply D (6 bases each). The V gene's germline CDR1 is MDHEN and CDR2 SYDVKM. Trimming left V 5 bases short and J 11 bases short, with 19 bases between. The CDR3 totals 13 residues.

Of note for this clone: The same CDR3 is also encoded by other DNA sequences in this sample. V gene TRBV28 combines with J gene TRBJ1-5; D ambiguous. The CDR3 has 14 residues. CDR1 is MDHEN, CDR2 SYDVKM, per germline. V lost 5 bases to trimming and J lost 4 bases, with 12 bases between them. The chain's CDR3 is CASSPRTGNQPQHF. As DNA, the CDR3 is TGTGCCAGCAGTCCACGGACCGGTAATCAGCCCCAGCATTTT.

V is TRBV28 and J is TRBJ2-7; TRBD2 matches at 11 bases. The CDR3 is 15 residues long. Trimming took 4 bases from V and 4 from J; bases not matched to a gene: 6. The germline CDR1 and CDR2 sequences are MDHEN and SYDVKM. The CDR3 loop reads CASSSTSGSRYEQYF. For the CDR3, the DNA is TGTGCCAGCAGTTCCACTAGCGGGAGTCGGTACGAGCAGTACTTC.

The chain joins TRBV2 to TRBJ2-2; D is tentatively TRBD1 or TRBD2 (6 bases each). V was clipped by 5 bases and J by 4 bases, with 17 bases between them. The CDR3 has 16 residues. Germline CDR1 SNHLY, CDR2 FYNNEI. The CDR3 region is CASSKLTGAGTGELFF. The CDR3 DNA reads TGTGCCAGCAGTAAACTAACGGGGGCAGGCACCGGGGAGCTGTTTTTT.

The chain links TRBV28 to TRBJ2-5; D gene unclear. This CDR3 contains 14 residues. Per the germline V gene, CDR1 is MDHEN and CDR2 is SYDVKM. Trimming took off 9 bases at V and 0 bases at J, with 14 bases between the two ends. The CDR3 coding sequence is TGTGCCAGTTATTCCGGAACAGACCAAGAGACCCAGTACTTC. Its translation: CASYSGTDQETQYF.

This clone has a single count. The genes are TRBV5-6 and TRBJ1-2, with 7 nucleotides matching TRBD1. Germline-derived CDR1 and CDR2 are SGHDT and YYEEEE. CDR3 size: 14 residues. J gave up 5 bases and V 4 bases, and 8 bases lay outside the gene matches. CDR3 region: CASSTTGSRYGYTF. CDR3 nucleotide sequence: TGTGCCAGCAGCACGACAGGGAGCCGTTATGGCTACACCTTC.

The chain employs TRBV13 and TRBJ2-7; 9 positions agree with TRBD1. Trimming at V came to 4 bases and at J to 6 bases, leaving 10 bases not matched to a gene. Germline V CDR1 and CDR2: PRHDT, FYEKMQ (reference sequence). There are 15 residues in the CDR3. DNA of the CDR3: TGTGCCAGCAGCTCCCCTCGGACAGGGGCTGGCGAGCAGTACTTC. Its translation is CASSSPRTGAGEQYF.

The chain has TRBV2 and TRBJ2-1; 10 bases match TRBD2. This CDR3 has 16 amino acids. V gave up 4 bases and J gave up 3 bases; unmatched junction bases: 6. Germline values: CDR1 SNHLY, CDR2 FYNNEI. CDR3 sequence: CASSAKREGLYNEQFF. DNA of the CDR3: TGTGCCAGCAGTGCGAAGCGGGAGGGCCTCTACAATGAGCAGTTCTTC.

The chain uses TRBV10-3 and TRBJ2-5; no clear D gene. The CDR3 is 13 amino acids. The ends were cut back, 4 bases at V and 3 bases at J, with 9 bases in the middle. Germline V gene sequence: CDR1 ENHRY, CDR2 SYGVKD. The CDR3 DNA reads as TGTGCCATCAGTGGCGATCGGAAAGAGACCCAGTACTTC. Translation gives CAISGDRKETQYF.

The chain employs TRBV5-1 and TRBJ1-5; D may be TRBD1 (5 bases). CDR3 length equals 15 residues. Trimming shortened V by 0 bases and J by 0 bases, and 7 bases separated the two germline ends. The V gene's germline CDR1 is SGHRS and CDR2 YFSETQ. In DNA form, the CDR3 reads TGCGCCAGCAGCTTGGAAGGGGATAGCAATCAGCCCCAGCATTTT. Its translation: CASSLEGDSNQPQHF.

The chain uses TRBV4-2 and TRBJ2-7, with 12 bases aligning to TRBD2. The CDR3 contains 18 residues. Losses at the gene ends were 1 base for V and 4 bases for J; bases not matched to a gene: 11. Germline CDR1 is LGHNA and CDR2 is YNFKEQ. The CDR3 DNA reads TGTGCCAGCAGCCAAGCCCCCCGGACTAGCGGGACTCGGTACGAGCAGTACTTC. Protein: CASSQAPRTSGTRYEQYF.

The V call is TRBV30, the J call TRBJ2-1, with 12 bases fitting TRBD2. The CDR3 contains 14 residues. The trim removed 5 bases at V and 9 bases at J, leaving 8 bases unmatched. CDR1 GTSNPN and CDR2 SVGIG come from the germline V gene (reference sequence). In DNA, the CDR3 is TGTGCCTGGGGACTAGCGGGAAGTTTCCGTGAGCAGTTCTTC. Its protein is CAWGLAGSFREQFF.

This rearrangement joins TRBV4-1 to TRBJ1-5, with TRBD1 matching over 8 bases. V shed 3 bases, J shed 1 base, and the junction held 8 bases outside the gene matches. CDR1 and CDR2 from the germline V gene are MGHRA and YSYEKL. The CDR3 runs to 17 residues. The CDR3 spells CASSQGFQGASNQPQHF. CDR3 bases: TGCGCCAGCAGCCAGGGGTTCCAGGGGGCGAGCAATCAGCCCCAGCATTTT.

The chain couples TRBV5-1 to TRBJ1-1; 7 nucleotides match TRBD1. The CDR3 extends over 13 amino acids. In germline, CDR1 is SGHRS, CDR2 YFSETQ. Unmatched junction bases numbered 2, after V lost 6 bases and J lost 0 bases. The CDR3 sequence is CASTGQMNTEAFF. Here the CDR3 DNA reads TGCGCCAGCACGGGACAGATGAACACTGAAGCTTTCTTT.

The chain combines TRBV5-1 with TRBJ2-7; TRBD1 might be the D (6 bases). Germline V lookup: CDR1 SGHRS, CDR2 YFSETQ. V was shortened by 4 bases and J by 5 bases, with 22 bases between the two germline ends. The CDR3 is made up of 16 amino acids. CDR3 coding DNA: TGCGCCAGCAGCCAGATGACGGGACAACAAGGACACGAGCAGTACTTC. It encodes CASSQMTGQQGHEQYF.

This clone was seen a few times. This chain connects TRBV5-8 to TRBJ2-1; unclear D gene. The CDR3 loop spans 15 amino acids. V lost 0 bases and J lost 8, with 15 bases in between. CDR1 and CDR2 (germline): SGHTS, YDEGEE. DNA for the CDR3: TGTGCCAGCAGCTTGGCGGGTAAGGTGTTCGATGAGCAGTTCTTC. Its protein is CASSLAGKVFDEQFF.